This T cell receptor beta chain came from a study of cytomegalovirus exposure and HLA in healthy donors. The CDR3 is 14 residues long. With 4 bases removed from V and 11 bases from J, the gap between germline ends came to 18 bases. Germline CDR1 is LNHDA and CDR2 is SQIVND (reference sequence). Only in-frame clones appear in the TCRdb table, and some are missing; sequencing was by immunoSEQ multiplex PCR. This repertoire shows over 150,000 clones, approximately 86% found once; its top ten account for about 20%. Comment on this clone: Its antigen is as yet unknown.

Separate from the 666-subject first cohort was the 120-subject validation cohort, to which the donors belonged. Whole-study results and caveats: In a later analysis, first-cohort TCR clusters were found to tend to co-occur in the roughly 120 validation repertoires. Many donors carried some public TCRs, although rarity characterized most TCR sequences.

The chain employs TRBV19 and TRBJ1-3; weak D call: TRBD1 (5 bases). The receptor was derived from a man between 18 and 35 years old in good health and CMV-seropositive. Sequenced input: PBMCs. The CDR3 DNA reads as TGTGCCAGTAGTACCCAGACAGCCCTTCCAGCCATATATTTT. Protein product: CASSTQTALPAIYF. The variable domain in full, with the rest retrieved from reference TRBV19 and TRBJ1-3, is DGGITQSPKYLFRKEGQNVTLSCEQNLNHDAMYWYRQDPGQGLRLIYYSQIVNDFQKGDIAEGYSVSREKKESFPLTVTSAQKNPTAFYLCASSTQTALPAIYFGEGSWLTVV.